These T cell receptor beta chains were read from a single sample in a study of blood T cell repertoires in COVID-19. Assay used: immunoSEQ multiplex PCR; TCRdb lists only in-frame clones, some missing. The sample records about 140,000 clones, about 80% being singletons. The sample consisted of peripheral blood. Source of these receptors: a woman aged 60 to 75 with acute or convalescent COVID-19. Each CDR3 is given with its conserved first and last residue. D genes are given only for firm matches. Only part of the rows carry a size: once, few, many, or a class if the clone is expanded.

D: NA
size: once
J: TRBJ1-2
V: TRBV6-5
DNA: TGTGCCAGCAGACAGGACGTGTTTGGGTATGGCTACACCTTC
CDR3: CASRQDVFGYGYTF

D: TRBD2
size: NA
J: TRBJ2-7
V: TRBV27
DNA: TGTGCCAGCAGTTTAAGGCTAGCGGGAAACTACGAGCAGTACTTC
CDR3: CASSLRLAGNYEQYF

D: NA
size: few
J: TRBJ1-1
V: TRBV12-5
DNA: TGTGCTAGTGGTCCGACAGAGAACACTGAAGCTTTCTTT
CDR3: CASGPTENTEAFF

D: NA
size: once
J: TRBJ1-6
V: TRBV2
DNA: TGTGCCAGCAGTGAAGCGAATATAGGACTGATTAATTCACCCCTCCACTTT
CDR3: CASSEANIGLINSPLHF

D: NA
size: NA
J: TRBJ1-4
V: TRBV3-1/TRBV3-2
DNA: TGTGCCAGCAGCCCCGGGGGGCAGGGAGAAAAACTGTTTTTT
CDR3: CASSPGGQGEKLFF

D: TRBD1
size: NA
J: TRBJ2-5
V: TRBV28
DNA: TGTGCCAGCAGTTTTAGGGCAGGGGGCGTAAAGGAGACCCAGTACTTC
CDR3: CASSFRAGGVKETQYF

D: NA
size: NA
J: TRBJ2-1
V: TRBV6-5
DNA: TGTGCCACAGCAAGGGGGGGGGTCGGGTCAAATGAGCAGTTCTTC
CDR3: CATARGGVGSNEQFF

D: NA
size: NA
J: TRBJ2-2
V: TRBV5-4
DNA: TGTGCCAGCAGCCCCGATCCCCTAGCGACGGGTTCCGGGGAGCTGTTTTTT
CDR3: CASSPDPLATGSGELFF

D: NA
size: once
J: TRBJ2-3
V: TRBV3-1/TRBV3-2
DNA: TGTGCCAGCAGCCCCTTGCGCCGGGTCACAGATACGCAGTATTTT
CDR3: CASSPLRRVTDTQYF

D: TRBD1
size: few
J: TRBJ2-2
V: TRBV28
DNA: TGTGCCAGCCATTGGGGACAGCGCCTGAACACCGGGGAGCTGTTTTTT
CDR3: CASHWGQRLNTGELFF

D: TRBD1
size: NA
J: TRBJ1-1
V: TRBV4-1
DNA: TGCGCCAGCAGCCCCAAGGGGGCGAACACTGAAGCTTTCTTT
CDR3: CASSPKGANTEAFF

D: TRBD1
size: few
J: TRBJ1-1
V: TRBV6-5
DNA: TGTGCCAGCAGCGGACAGGTGAACACTGAAGCTTTCTTT
CDR3: CASSGQVNTEAFF

D: TRBD1
size: NA
J: TRBJ2-1
V: TRBV6-5
DNA: TGTGCCAGCAGTTCTATCTACGGGACAGTCAATGAGCAGTTCTTC
CDR3: CASSSIYGTVNEQFF

D: NA
size: NA
J: TRBJ1-1
V: TRBV5-1
DNA: TGCGCCAGCACCTCCCGGGGGGAGACTCTAAACACTGAAGCTTTCTTT
CDR3: CASTSRGETLNTEAFF

D: NA
size: NA
J: TRBJ2-7
V: TRBV4-3
DNA: TGCGCCAGCAGCCAAGTGCTGGGCTCCCTCGAGCAGTACTTC
CDR3: CASSQVLGSLEQYF

D: NA
size: NA
J: TRBJ2-7
V: TRBV19
DNA: TGTGCCAGTAGTGCAGGTTACGAGCAGTACTTC
CDR3: CASSAGYEQYF

D: TRBD1
size: many
J: TRBJ1-1
V: TRBV11-3
DNA: TGTGCCAGCAGCTTAGGGACAGGGGGCGCGTCTGAAGCTTTCTTT
CDR3: CASSLGTGGASEAFF

D: TRBD2
size: NA
J: TRBJ2-7
V: TRBV7-2
DNA: TGTGCCAGCAGCTTAGTCCCTAGCGGGAGGTCTTACTCCTACGAGCAGTACTTC
CDR3: CASSLVPSGRSYSYEQYF

D: NA
size: once
J: TRBJ2-1
V: TRBV30
DNA: TGTGCCTGGAGTCGCGGAGGCGAGCAGTTCTTC
CDR3: CAWSRGGEQFF

D: NA
size: NA
J: TRBJ1-2
V: TRBV5-4
DNA: TGTGCCAGCAGCTTGGCCGGGTCCAATGGCTACACCTTC
CDR3: CASSLAGSNGYTF

D: NA
size: NA
J: TRBJ2-1
V: TRBV6-5
DNA: TGTGCCAGCAGTTACTCCCGGGGGGCGGGAAAGAATGAGCAGTTCTTC
CDR3: CASSYSRGAGKNEQFF

D: TRBD1
size: NA
J: TRBJ1-1
V: TRBV11-1
DNA: TGTGCCAGCAGCCCAGCTGACAGGGAACGAACTGAAGCTTTCTTT
CDR3: CASSPADRERTEAFF

D: NA
size: NA
J: TRBJ1-1
V: TRBV19
DNA: TGTGCCAGTAGTATGAGGGCGCTGAACACTGAAGCTTTCTTT
CDR3: CASSMRALNTEAFF

D: TRBD1
size: many
J: TRBJ1-1
V: TRBV19
DNA: TGTGCCAGTAGGACCGGGACAGGGGGCAGTCATACTGAAGCTTTCTTT
CDR3: CASRTGTGGSHTEAFF

D: NA
size: NA
J: TRBJ2-4
V: TRBV5-4
DNA: TGTGCCAGCAGCCCCGCGTCCCACGACAAAAACATTCAGTACTTC
CDR3: CASSPASHDKNIQYF

D: NA
size: NA
J: TRBJ1-4
V: TRBV27
DNA: TGTGCCAGCAGTTATCAGGGCCCTAATGAAAAACTGTTTTTT
CDR3: CASSYQGPNEKLFF

D: NA
size: NA
J: TRBJ2-2
V: TRBV30
DNA: TGTGCCTGGACCCAGGCCAACACCGGGGAGCTGTTTTTT
CDR3: CAWTQANTGELFF

D: TRBD2
size: NA
J: TRBJ2-2
V: TRBV5-1
DNA: TGCGCCAGCAGCTTGGCCCCTAGCGGGCCCGGGGAGCTGTTTTTT
CDR3: CASSLAPSGPGELFF

D: NA
size: NA
J: TRBJ2-1
V: TRBV5-1
DNA: TGCGCCAGCAGCCTGCCGACTAGTGTCAATGAGCAGTTCTTC
CDR3: CASSLPTSVNEQFF

D: NA
size: NA
J: TRBJ1-2
V: TRBV30
DNA: TGTGCCTGGAGTGGACGGACACAGGGAATCTACACCTTC
CDR3: CAWSGRTQGIYTF

D: NA
size: NA
J: TRBJ1-1
V: TRBV7-2
DNA: TGTGCCAGCAGCCCCGGCAGGGCGTACACTGAAGCTTTCTTT
CDR3: CASSPGRAYTEAFF

D: TRBD2
size: NA
J: TRBJ2-1
V: TRBV28
DNA: TGTGCCAGCAGTGACCAAAGCGGGAGGGTCTCCTACAATGAGCAGTTCTTC
CDR3: CASSDQSGRVSYNEQFF

D: NA
size: NA
J: TRBJ2-7
V: TRBV5-8
DNA: TGTGCCAGCTCCTATATGGTTGCCGGGTCCTCCTACGAGCAGTACTTC
CDR3: CASSYMVAGSSYEQYF

D: NA
size: NA
J: TRBJ1-1
V: TRBV25-1
DNA: TGTGCCAGCAGTGAAGTCGGGCGGGGGAACACTGAAGCTTTCTTT
CDR3: CASSEVGRGNTEAFF

D: TRBD2
size: NA
J: TRBJ2-7
V: TRBV19
DNA: TGTGCCAGTAGCCCCGGGCCTAGCGGGAGGATTCACTACGAGCAGTACTTC
CDR3: CASSPGPSGRIHYEQYF

D: NA
size: NA
J: TRBJ1-2
V: TRBV30
DNA: TGTGCCTGGAGTGACGTCCCCAAAGACAGGTTGGGGGGCTACACCTTC
CDR3: CAWSDVPKDRLGGYTF

D: NA
size: NA
J: TRBJ2-5
V: TRBV5-1
DNA: TGCGCCAGCAGCTCTAACCTAGTGGAGACCCAGTACTTC
CDR3: CASSSNLVETQYF

D: NA
size: NA
J: TRBJ1-4
V: TRBV11-2
DNA: TGTGCCAGCAGCTTTCTCCCCCGACAGTTTAATGCAACTAATGAAAAACTGTTTTTT
CDR3: CASSFLPRQFNATNEKLFF

D: NA
size: NA
J: TRBJ1-2
V: TRBV5-4
DNA: TGTGCCAGCAGCTTTCCGGGGGCTAACTATGGCTACACCTTC
CDR3: CASSFPGANYGYTF

D: TRBD1
size: NA
J: TRBJ2-7
V: TRBV7-8
DNA: TGTGCCAGCAGCTTAGCGCAGGGGACAGGGATTTACGAGCAGTACTTC
CDR3: CASSLAQGTGIYEQYF

D: NA
size: NA
J: TRBJ2-1
V: TRBV4-1
DNA: TGCGCCAGCAGCCCACGACAGGCGTTTTCCTACAATGAGCAGTTCTTC
CDR3: CASSPRQAFSYNEQFF

D: NA
size: NA
J: TRBJ1-4
V: TRBV19
DNA: TGTGCCAGTACCCGCGCTGTTAATGAAAAACTGTTTTTT
CDR3: CASTRAVNEKLFF

D: NA
size: few
J: TRBJ2-1
V: TRBV9
DNA: TGTGCCAGCAGCCAAAGGCCCCGGGACTCGAAGCAGTTCTTC
CDR3: CASSQRPRDSKQFF

D: TRBD1
size: NA
J: TRBJ2-2
V: TRBV4-2
DNA: TGTGCCAGCAGCCGGGGGACAGGCGCCGGGGAGCTGTTTTTT
CDR3: CASSRGTGAGELFF

D: NA
size: NA
J: TRBJ1-1
V: TRBV7-9
DNA: TGTGCCAGCAGCTTAGCTCTCAGGACTGAAGCTTTCTTT
CDR3: CASSLALRTEAFF

D: TRBD1
size: NA
J: TRBJ1-3
V: TRBV6-5
DNA: TGTGCCAGCAGCTCGACAGGGGAAGGAAACACCATATATTTT
CDR3: CASSSTGEGNTIYF

D: TRBD1
size: NA
J: TRBJ2-7
V: TRBV6-2/TRBV6-3
DNA: TGTGCCAGCAGTCCCCAGGGGGTGGGGGAGCAGTACTTC
CDR3: CASSPQGVGEQYF

D: NA
size: few
J: TRBJ2-7
V: TRBV27
DNA: TGTGCCAGCAGTTTCAATCCGGGCCCAGAGGGCTACGAGCAGTACTTC
CDR3: CASSFNPGPEGYEQYF